These 20 T cell receptor beta chains came from one sample sequenced in a study of OX40 agonist ivuxolimab in advanced cancers. Only in-frame clones appear in the TCRdb table, and some are missing; sequencing was by immunoSEQ multiplex PCR. The table has under 40,000 clones, roughly 90% seen once. The sample consisted of CD4+ or CD8+ T cells sorted from blood, taken in a trial of the OX40 agonist ivuxolimab. The receptor source for this set is an adult with an advanced solid tumor such as melanoma, head and neck, liver or kidney cancer.

This chain connects TRBV7-9 to TRBJ1-4; D remains ambiguous. V gave up 5 bases and J gave up 0 bases, with 10 bases separating them. Germline V gene data show CDR1 as SEHNR and CDR2 as FQNEAQ (reference sequence). CDR3 size: 15 residues. CDR3 sequence (DNA): TGTGCCAGCAGCCCCGGCTTTGCAACTAATGAAAAACTGTTTTTT. Protein sequence: CASSPGFATNEKLFF.

This sequence joins TRBV6-5 and TRBJ2-2, with TRBD1 matching 7 bases. In germline, CDR1 is MNHEY, CDR2 SVGAGI. The CDR3 length is 15 residues. Trimming removed 2 bases from V and 8 bases from J; junction bases left unmatched: 8. The CDR3 reads CASSYGRTGPGELFF. In DNA form, the CDR3 reads TGTGCCAGCAGTTACGGACGGACAGGTCCAGGGGAGCTGTTTTTT.

This chain connects TRBV18 to TRBJ2-2; D is ambiguous. Trimming took off 1 base at V and 0 bases at J, with 9 bases between the two ends. This CDR3 is built from 16 residues. Germline values: CDR1 KGHSH, CDR2 LQKENI. CDR3 DNA: TGTGCCAGCTCACCACGGTGGGTCCCGAACACCGGGGAGCTGTTTTTT. Its protein product is CASSPRWVPNTGELFF. The entire variable domain, with the rest obtained from reference TRBV18 and TRBJ2-2, is as follows: NAGVMQNPRHLVRRRGQEARLRCSPMKGHSHVYWYRQLPEEGLKFMVYLQKENIIDESGMPKERFSAEFPKEGPSILRIQQVVRGDSAAYFCASSPRWVPNTGELFFGEGSRLTVL.

This chain joins TRBV7-9 and TRBJ2-7; 7 positions agree with TRBD1. The germline CDR1 and CDR2 sequences are SEHNR and FQNEAQ (reference sequence). The V gene end was trimmed by 5 bases and the J gene end by 3 bases; junction bases not matched to a gene: 10. The CDR3 runs 15 residues. The CDR3 sequence: CASSPVGTADYEQYF. The CDR3 DNA reads TGTGCCAGCAGCCCCGTCGGGACAGCCGACTACGAGCAGTACTTC.

The chain carries TRBV15 and TRBJ2-1, with a possible D match to TRBD2 (5 bases). V was trimmed by 0 bases and J by 3 bases, leaving 9 bases between them. The germline V gene encodes CDR1 LNHNV and CDR2 YYDKDF (reference sequence). CDR3 length: 15 amino acids. CDR3 in DNA: TGTGCCACCAGCAGAGAAGGGAGAGGCTACAATGAGCAGTTCTTC. Residues: CATSREGRGYNEQFF.

This sequence joins TRBV7-9 and TRBJ2-5; TRBD2 matches 9 bases. The V gene's germline CDR1 is SEHNR and CDR2 FQNEAQ (reference sequence). The junction had 10 bases not matched to a gene; V was cut back by 4 bases and J by 1 base. This CDR3 is 17 amino acids long. The CDR3 region has the DNA TGTGCCAGCAGCTCGAGGGGGCTAGCGGGGAGCCAAGAGACCCAGTACTTC. It specifies CASSSRGLAGSQETQYF.

This clone showed up just once. The chain combines TRBV5-1 with TRBJ1-1, with 7 nucleotides matching TRBD1. The CDR3 runs 16 residues. V lost 4 bases, J lost 1 base, and 10 bases stayed unmatched. Germline-derived CDR1 and CDR2 are SGHRS and YFSETQ. CDR3 protein: CASSPTQTGRNTEAFF. DNA of the CDR3: TGCGCCAGCAGCCCGACCCAGACAGGGAGGAACACTGAAGCTTTCTTT.

The V gene is TRBV28, the J gene TRBJ1-2; D gene uncertain. This CDR3 has 11 residues. The germline CDR1 and CDR2 sequences are MDHEN and SYDVKM. Deletions cut 5 bases from V and 5 bases from J, with 6 bases between. CDR3 bases: TGTGCCAGCAGTGGATCTTATGGCTACACCTTC. Encoded protein: CASSGSYGYTF.

This chain links TRBV19 with TRBJ1-3, with a weak D call TRBD1 (5 bases). Trimming took off 0 bases at V and 1 base at J, with 7 bases between the two ends. The germline CDR1 and CDR2 sequences are LNHDA and SQIVND (reference sequence). This CDR3 is built from 15 residues. In DNA, the CDR3 is TGTGCCAGTAGTATAGACGGGGGATCTGGAAACACCATATATTTT. It encodes CASSIDGGSGNTIYF. The variable domain in full, with the rest retrieved from reference TRBV19 and TRBJ1-3, is DGGITQSPKYLFRKEGQNVTLSCEQNLNHDAMYWYRQDPGQGLRLIYYSQIVNDFQKGDIAEGYSVSREKKESFPLTVTSAQKNPTAFYLCASSIDGGSGNTIYFGEGSWLTVV.

This chain uses TRBV19 with TRBJ1-2; 7 nucleotides line up with TRBD1. Trimming cost V 0 bases and J 7 bases; bases outside gene matches: 11. CDR3 size: 16 residues. Germline V gene sequence: CDR1 LNHDA, CDR2 SQIVND (reference sequence). The CDR3 DNA follows: TGTGCCAGTAGTATAGACGCGACAGGGCCTGGGGGTGGCTACACCTTC. Residues: CASSIDATGPGGGYTF.

As for this clone: Other DNA variants within this sample encode the same CDR3. This chain joins TRBV2 and TRBJ1-4; D may be TRBD1 (6 bases). The CDR3 is made up of 13 amino acids. The germline V and J ends were trimmed by 11 bases and 0 bases, with 10 bases remaining between them. Germline V gives CDR1 SNHLY, CDR2 FYNNEI. CDR3 region: CASRQATNEKLFF. DNA for the CDR3: TGTGCCTCCAGACAGGCAACTAATGAAAAACTGTTTTTT.

This clone came up once. The rearrangement uses TRBV2 and TRBJ1-1; 8 bases agree with TRBD1. The CDR3 has 13 residues. J was trimmed by 7 bases and V by 6 bases; bases with no gene match: 7. Germline CDR1 SNHLY, CDR2 FYNNEI. The CDR3 protein is CASSTRTGLEAFF. DNA for the CDR3: TGTGCCAGCAGCACCCGGACAGGGCTTGAAGCTTTCTTT.

The rearrangement joins TRBV7-9 to TRBJ2-7; TRBD1 matches at 9 bases. The V gene end was trimmed by 4 bases and the J gene end by 9 bases; junction bases not matched to a gene: 10. Germline CDR1 is SEHNR and CDR2 is FQNEAQ (reference sequence). The CDR3 runs 14 residues. DNA for the CDR3: TGTGCCAGCAGCTCCGGACAGGGGTATAGAGGGCAGTACTTC. Translating it yields CASSSGQGYRGQYF. The full variable domain, with the rest looked up from reference TRBV7-9 and TRBJ2-7, is DTGVSQNPRHKITKRGQNVTFRCDPISEHNRLYWYRQTLGQGPEFLTYFQNEAQLEKSRLLSDRFSAERPKGSFSTLEIQRTEQGDSAMYLCASSSGQGYRGQYFGPGTRLTVT.

The chain couples TRBV6-1 to TRBJ1-2; 9 positions match TRBD1. Per germline, CDR1 MNHNS and CDR2 SASEGT. The CDR3 totals 13 residues. The V and J ends lost 3 bases and 6 bases, in that order; junction bases with no gene match: 2. The CDR3 spells CASSDRQGDGYTF. Written as DNA, the CDR3 is TGTGCCAGCAGTGACAGACAGGGGGATGGCTACACCTTC.

This sequence joins TRBV5-4 and TRBJ1-2; no reliable D call. Trimming removed 4 bases at V and 8 bases at J, with 18 bases between. CDR1 is SGHNT and CDR2 is YYREEE in the germline V gene (reference sequence). The CDR3 is 14 amino acids. CDR3 DNA sequence: TGTGCCAGCAGCCCAATACCGGGTCTTCAGGGCTACACCTTC. This gives the protein CASSPIPGLQGYTF. Complete variable domain (other parts from reference TRBV5-4 and TRBJ1-2): ETGVTQSPTHLIKTRGQQVTLRCSSQSGHNTVSWYQQALGQGPQFIFQYYREEENGRGNFPPRFSGLQFPNYSSELNVNALELDDSALYLCASSPIPGLQGYTFGSGTRLTVV.

The chain has TRBV14 and TRBJ2-3; D is possibly TRBD2 (6 bases). This CDR3 is built from 16 residues. The V end lost 0 bases, the J end lost 4 bases, and 14 bases lay between the germline ends. The germline V gene has CDR1 SGHDN and CDR2 FVKESK. The CDR3 coding sequence is TGTGCCAGCAGCCAAGAACTCGGGAGAAGGGCAGATACGCAGTATTTT. This sequence encodes CASSQELGRRADTQYF.

This clone was found once. The chain carries TRBV2 and TRBJ2-3; tentative D call: TRBD1 (6 bases). The V gene lost 6 bases and the J gene lost 4 bases, with 8 bases spanning the gap. Germline V gene sequence: CDR1 SNHLY, CDR2 FYNNEI. The length of the CDR3 is 12 residues. The CDR3 sequence is CASSRGADTQYF. CDR3 bases: TGTGCCAGCAGCAGGGGCGCAGATACGCAGTATTTT. The whole variable domain, remainder taken from reference TRBV2 and TRBJ2-3, is EPEVTQTPSHQVTQMGQEVILRCVPISNHLYFYWYRQILGQKVEFLVSFYNNEISEKSEIFDDQFSVERPDGSNFTLKIRSTKLEDSAMYFCASSRGADTQYFGPGTRLTVL.

The genes are TRBV7-6 and TRBJ2-4; TRBD1 matches at 9 bases. Germline V gene data show CDR1 as SGHVS and CDR2 as FNYEAQ. The CDR3 covers 15 residues. V dropped 5 bases and J dropped 6; count of bases not matched to a gene: 8. The CDR3 is CASSKDRGPRNIQYF. The CDR3, as DNA: TGTGCCAGCAGCAAGGACAGGGGACCCCGAAACATTCAGTACTTC.

This chain uses TRBV6-5 with TRBJ1-3; no definite D call. V was clipped by 6 bases and J by 4 bases, with 16 bases between them. Germline values: CDR1 MNHEY, CDR2 SVGAGI. CDR3 length: 15 residues. The DNA of the CDR3 is TGTGCCAGCAGCGAACGACGGTCTGGAGGAAACACCATATATTTT. It encodes CASSERRSGGNTIYF.

The table lists this clone with a few counts. DNA for the CDR3: TGTGCCAGCAGTTTAAGGGACAGGGTTCAGCCCCAGCATTTT. Encoded protein: CASSLRDRVQPQHF. This chain links TRBV27 with TRBJ1-5, with 9 bases aligning to TRBD1. CDR3 length equals 14 residues. Trimming at V came to 2 bases and at J to 6 bases, leaving 2 bases not matched to a gene. CDR1 and CDR2 (germline): MNHEY, SMNVEV (reference sequence).